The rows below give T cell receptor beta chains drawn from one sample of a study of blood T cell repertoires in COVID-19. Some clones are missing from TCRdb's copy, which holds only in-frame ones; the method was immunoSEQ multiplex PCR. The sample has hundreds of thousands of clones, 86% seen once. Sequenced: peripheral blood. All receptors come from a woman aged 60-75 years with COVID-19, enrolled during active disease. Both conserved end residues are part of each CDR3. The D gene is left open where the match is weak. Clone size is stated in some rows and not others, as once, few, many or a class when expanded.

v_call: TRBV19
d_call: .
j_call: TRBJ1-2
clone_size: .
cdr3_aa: CASRLDLTGTEGYGYTF
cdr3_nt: TGTGCCAGTAGGCTGGACCTAACCGGGACTGAGGGGTATGGCTACACCTTC

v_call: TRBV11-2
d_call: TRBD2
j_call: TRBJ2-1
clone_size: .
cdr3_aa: CASSYLAGGYEQFF
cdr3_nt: TGTGCCAGCAGTTATCTAGCGGGGGGCTATGAGCAGTTCTTC

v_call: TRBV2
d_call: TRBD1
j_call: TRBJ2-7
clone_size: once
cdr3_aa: CASSPGQGVHEQYF
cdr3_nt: TGTGCCAGCAGTCCGGGACAGGGCGTCCACGAGCAGTACTTC

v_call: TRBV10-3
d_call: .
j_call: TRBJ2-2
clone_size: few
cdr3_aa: CANQQALNTGELFF
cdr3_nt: TGTGCCAACCAACAGGCATTGAACACCGGGGAGCTGTTTTTT

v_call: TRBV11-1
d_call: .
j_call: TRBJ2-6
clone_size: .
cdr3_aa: CASTATRVLTF
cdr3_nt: TGTGCCAGCACAGCGACTAGGGTCCTGACTTTC

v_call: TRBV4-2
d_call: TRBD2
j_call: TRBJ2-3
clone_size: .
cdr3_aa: CASSQGNSGGPSTDTQYF
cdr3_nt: TGTGCCAGCAGCCAAGGGAATAGCGGGGGACCTAGCACAGATACGCAGTATTTT

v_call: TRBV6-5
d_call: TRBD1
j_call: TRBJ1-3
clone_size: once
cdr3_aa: CASSGTVSGNTIYF
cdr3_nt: TGTGCCAGCAGCGGGACAGTCTCTGGAAACACCATATATTTT

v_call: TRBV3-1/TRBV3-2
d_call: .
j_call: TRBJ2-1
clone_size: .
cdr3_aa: CASSQLATNEQFF
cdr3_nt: TGTGCCAGCAGCCAACTAGCGACAAATGAGCAGTTCTTC

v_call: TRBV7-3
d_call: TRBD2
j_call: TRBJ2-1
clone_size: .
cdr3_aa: CASRGGPYNEQFF
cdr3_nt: TGTGCCAGTCGGGGGGGCCCCTACAATGAGCAGTTCTTC

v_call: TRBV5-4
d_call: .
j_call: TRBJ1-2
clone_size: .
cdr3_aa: CASSSALSLYGYTF
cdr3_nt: TGTGCCAGCAGCTCCGCTCTGAGCTTGTATGGCTACACCTTC

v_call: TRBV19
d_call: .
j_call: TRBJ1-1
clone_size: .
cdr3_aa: CASREGLNTEAFF
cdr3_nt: TGTGCCAGTAGGGAGGGCCTGAACACTGAAGCTTTCTTT

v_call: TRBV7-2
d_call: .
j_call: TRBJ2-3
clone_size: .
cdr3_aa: CASSFQNWDTQYF
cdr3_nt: TGTGCCAGCAGCTTCCAGAATTGGGATACGCAGTATTTT

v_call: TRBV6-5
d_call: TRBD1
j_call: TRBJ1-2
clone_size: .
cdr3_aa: CASSLDRGRNYGYTF
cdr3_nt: TGTGCCAGCAGTCTAGACAGGGGACGGAACTATGGCTACACCTTC